The present TCR beta chain was sequenced within a study of T-cell memory formation after mild COVID-19. Turning to the study itself: TCR clusters mostly belonged to single donors.

MiXCR was run by TCRdb on the 5' RACE reads, yielding one entry per CDR3 protein. There are 250,000 to 350,000 distinct CDR3 sequences in the sample; over 11% occur only once, and around 20% lies in the top ten. V shed 5 bases and J shed 7 bases, with 13 bases lying between them. The CDR3 consists of 13 residues. Study observations and caveats: Whether second-wave clones peaking at day 37 were SARS-CoV-2 specific went unconfirmed.

The table lists this clonotype with many counts. Antigen specificity is unknown. The sample consisted of PBMCs or a T cell subset sorted from them (not recorded which). The origin of this receptor is a man younger than 35 who had mild COVID-19 (a few samples of this study predate the infection). Cell type and time point are not known. The chain is built from TRBV12-3 or TRBV12-4 and TRBJ2-3, with D tentatively TRBD2 (5 bases). The CDR3 protein is CASSLLLAHTQYF. The CDR3 DNA follows: TGTGCCAGCAGTCTCCTCCTAGCTCATACGCAGTATTTT.